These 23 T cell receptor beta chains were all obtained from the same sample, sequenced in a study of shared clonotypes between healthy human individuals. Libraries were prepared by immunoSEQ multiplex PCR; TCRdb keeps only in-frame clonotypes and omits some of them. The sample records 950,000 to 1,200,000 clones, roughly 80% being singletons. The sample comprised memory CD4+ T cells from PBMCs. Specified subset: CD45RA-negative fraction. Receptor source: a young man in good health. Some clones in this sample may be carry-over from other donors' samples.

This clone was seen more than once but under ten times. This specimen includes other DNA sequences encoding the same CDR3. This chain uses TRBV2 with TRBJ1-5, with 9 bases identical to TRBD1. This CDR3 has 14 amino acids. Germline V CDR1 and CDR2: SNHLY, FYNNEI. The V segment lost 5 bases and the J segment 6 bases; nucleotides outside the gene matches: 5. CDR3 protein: CASSLLQGAQPQHF. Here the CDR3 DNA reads TGTGCCAGCAGTCTTCTACAGGGGGCTCAGCCCCAGCATTTT.

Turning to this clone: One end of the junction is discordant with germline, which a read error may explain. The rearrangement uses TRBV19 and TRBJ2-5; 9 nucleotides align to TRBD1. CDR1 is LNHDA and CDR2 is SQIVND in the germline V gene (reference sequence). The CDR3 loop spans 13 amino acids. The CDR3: CASSPGTGGLANF. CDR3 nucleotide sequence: TGTGCCAGTAGTCCCGGTACAGGGGGCTTGGCCAACTTC.

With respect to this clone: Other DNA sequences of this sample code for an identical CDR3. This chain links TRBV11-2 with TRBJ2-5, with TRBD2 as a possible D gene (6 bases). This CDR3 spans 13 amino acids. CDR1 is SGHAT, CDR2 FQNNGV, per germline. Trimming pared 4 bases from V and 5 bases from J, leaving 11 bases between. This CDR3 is CASSSGLRETQYF. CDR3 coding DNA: TGTGCCAGCAGCTCGGGACTCAGGGAGACCCAGTACTTC.

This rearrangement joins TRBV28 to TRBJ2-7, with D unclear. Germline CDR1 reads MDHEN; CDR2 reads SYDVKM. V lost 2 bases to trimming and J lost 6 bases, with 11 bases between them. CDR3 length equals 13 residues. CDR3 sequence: CASSLDGLSEQYF. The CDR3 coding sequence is TGTGCCAGCAGTTTAGACGGCCTGAGCGAGCAGTACTTC.

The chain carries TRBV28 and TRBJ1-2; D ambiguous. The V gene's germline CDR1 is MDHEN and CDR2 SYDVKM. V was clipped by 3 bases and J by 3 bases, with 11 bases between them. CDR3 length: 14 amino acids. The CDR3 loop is CASSFRVLDYGYTF. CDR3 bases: TGTGCCAGCAGTTTCAGAGTTCTTGACTATGGCTACACCTTC.

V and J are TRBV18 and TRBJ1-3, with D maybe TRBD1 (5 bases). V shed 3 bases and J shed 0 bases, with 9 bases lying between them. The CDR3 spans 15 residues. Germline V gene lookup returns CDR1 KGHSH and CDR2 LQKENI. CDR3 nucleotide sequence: TGTGCCAGCTCACCCAACAGGCTCTCTGGAAACACCATATATTTT. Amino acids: CASSPNRLSGNTIYF.

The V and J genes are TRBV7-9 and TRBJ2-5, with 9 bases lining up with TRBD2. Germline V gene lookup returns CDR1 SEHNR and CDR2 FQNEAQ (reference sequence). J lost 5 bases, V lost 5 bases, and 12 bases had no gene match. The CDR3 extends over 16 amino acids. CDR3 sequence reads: CASSAHLAGRGETQYF. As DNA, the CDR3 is TGTGCCAGCAGCGCCCATCTAGCGGGAAGAGGGGAGACCCAGTACTTC.

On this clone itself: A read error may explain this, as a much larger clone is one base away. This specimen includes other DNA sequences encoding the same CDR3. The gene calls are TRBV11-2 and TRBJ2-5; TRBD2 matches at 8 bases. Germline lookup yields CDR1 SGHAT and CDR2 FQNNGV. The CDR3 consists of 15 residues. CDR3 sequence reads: CASSRRSGGPETQYF. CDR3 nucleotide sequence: TGTGCCAGCTCCCGACGGTCGGGAGGGCCAGAGACTCAGTACTTC.

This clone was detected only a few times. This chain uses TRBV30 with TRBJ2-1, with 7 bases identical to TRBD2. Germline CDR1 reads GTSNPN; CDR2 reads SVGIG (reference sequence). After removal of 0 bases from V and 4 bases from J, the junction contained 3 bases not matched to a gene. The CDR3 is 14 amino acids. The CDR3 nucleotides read TGTGCCTGGAGTGTACTAGCGCAATACAATGAGCAGTTCTTC. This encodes CAWSVLAQYNEQFF. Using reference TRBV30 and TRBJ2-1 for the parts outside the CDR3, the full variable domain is SQTIHQWPATLVQPVGSPLSLECTVEGTSNPNLYWYRQAAGRGLQLLFYSVGIGQISSEVPQNLSASRPQDRQFILSSKKLLLSDSGFYLCAWSVLAQYNEQFFGPGTRLTVL.

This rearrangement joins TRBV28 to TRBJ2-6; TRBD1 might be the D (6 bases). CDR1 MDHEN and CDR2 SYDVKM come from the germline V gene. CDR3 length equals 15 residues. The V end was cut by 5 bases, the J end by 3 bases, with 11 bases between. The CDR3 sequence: CASSATGFGANVLTF. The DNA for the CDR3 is TGTGCCAGCAGTGCAACAGGGTTTGGGGCCAACGTCCTGACTTTC.

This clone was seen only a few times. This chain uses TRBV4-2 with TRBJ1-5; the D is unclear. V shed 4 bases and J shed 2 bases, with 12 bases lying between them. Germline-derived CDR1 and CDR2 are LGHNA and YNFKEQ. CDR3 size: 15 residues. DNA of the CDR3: TGTGCCAGCAGCCGAGAGTTTTGGGGCAATCAGCCCCAGCATTTT. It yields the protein CASSREFWGNQPQHF.

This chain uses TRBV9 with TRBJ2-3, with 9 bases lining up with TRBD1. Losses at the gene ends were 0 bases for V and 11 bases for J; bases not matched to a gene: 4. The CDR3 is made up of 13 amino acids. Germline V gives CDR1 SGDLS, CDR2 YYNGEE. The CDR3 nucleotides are TGTGCCAGCAGCGTAGCCCCGACAGGGGGGCAGTATTTT. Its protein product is CASSVAPTGGQYF. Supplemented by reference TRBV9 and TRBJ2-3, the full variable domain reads DSGVTQTPKHLITATGQRVTLRCSPRSGDLSVYWYQQSLDQGLQFLIQYYNGEERAKGNILERFSAQQFPDLHSELNLSSLELGDSALYFCASSVAPTGGQYFGPGTRLTVL.

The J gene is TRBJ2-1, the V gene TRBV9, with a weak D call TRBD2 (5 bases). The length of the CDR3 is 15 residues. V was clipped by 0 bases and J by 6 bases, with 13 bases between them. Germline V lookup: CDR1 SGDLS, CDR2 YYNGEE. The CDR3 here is CASSVGTPRGNEQFF. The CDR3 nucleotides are TGTGCCAGCAGCGTAGGGACCCCTCGGGGCAATGAGCAGTTCTTC.

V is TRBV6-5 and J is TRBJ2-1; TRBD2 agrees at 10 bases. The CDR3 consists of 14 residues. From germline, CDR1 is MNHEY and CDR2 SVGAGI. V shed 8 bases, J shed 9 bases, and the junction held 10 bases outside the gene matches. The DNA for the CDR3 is TGTGCCAGCCGGGCTAGCGGGAGTGGGGGTGAGCAGTTCTTC. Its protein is CASRASGSGGEQFF.

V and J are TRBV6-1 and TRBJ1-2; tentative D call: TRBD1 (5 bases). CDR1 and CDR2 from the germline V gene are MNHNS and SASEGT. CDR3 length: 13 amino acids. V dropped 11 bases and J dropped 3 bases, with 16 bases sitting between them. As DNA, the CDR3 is TGTGCCGCGAACCGGGACGGATACTATGGCTACACCTTC. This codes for CAANRDGYYGYTF.

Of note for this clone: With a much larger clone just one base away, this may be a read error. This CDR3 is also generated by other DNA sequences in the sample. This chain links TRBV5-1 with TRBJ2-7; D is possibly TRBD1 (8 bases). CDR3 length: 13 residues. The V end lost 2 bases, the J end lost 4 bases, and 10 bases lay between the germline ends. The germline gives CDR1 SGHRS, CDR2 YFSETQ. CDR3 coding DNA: TGCGCCAGCAGCTTACAGGGGGGGTACGAGCAGTACTTC. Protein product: CASSLQGGYEQYF.

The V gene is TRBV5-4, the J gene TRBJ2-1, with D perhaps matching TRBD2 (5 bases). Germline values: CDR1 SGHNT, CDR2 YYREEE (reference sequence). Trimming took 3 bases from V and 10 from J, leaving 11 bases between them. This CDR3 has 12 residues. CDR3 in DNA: TGTGCCAGCAGCTCTCTAGCAGGCGAGCAGTTCTTC. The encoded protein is CASSSLAGEQFF.

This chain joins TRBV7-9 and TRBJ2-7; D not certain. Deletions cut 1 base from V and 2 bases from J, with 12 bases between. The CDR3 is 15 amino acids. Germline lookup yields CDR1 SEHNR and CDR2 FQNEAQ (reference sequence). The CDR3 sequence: CASSLGGGKTYEQYF. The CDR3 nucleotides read TGTGCCAGCAGCTTAGGCGGCGGTAAAACCTACGAGCAGTACTTC.

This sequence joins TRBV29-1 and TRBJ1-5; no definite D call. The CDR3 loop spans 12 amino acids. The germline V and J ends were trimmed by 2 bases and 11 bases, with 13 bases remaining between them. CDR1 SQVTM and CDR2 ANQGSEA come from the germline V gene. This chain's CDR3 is CSVETDRRSQHF. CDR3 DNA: TGCAGCGTTGAAACGGACCGACGGTCCCAGCATTTT.

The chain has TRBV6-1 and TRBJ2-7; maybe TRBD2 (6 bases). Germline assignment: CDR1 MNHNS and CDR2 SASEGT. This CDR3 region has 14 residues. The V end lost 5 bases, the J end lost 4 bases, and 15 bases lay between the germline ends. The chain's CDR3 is CASSFVGGLYEQYF. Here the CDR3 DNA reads TGTGCCAGCAGTTTCGTCGGGGGATTATACGAGCAGTACTTC.

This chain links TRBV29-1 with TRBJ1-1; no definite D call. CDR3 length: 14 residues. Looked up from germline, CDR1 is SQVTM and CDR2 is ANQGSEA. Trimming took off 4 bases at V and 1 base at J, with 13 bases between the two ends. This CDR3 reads CSVGGAGGNTEAFF. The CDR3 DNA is TGCAGCGTTGGTGGTGCCGGTGGGAACACTGAAGCTTTCTTT. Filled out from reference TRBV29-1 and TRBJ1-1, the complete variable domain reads SAVISQKPSRDICQRGTSLTIQCQVDSQVTMMFWYRQQPGQSLTLIATANQGSEATYESGFVIDKFPISRPNLTFSTLTVSNMSPEDSSIYLCSVGGAGGNTEAFFGQGTRLTVV.

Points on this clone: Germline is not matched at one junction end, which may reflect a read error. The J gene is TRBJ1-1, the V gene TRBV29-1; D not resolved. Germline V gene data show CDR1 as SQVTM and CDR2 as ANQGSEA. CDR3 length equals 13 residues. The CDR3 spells CSVARELNPEAFF. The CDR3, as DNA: TGCAGCGTTGCCCGGGAACTGAACCCTGAAGCTTTCTTT.

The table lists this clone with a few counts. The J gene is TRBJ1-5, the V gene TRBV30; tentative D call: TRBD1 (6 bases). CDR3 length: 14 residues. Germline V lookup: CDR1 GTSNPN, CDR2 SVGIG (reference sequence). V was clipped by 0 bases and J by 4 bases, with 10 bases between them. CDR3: CAWSVRGLNQPQHF. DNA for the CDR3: TGTGCCTGGAGTGTACGGGGGCTGAATCAGCCCCAGCATTTT.